The 28 T cell receptor beta chains below all came from one sample that was sequenced in a study of cytomegalovirus exposure and HLA in healthy donors. PCR was performed using 60 Vbeta and 13 Jbeta primers. Sequencing used immunoSEQ multiplex PCR; TCRdb keeps in-frame clones, though not all of them. The table gives 55,000 to 85,000 clones; the top ten clones make up around 1.6% of it. Sequencing used PBMCs. These receptors all come from a woman aged 30 to 39 in good health and CMV-seronegative.

This chain uses TRBV11-2 with TRBJ2-7; the match to TRBD1 covers 9 bases. Germline lookup yields CDR1 SGHAT and CDR2 FQNNGV. V shed 5 bases, J shed 5 bases, and the junction held 7 bases outside the gene matches. The CDR3 sequence is 14 residues long. CDR3 residues: CASSGYRGLNEQYF. CDR3 in DNA: TGTGCCAGCAGCGGTTACAGGGGGCTCAACGAGCAGTACTTC.

This chain joins TRBV5-1 and TRBJ2-5; the match to TRBD1 covers 8 bases. The CDR3 is 16 amino acids. The trim removed 6 bases at V and 5 bases at J, leaving 15 bases unmatched. Germline assignment: CDR1 SGHRS and CDR2 YFSETQ. The CDR3 bases are TGCGCCAGCAAGGAGGGCTACAGGGGGGCGCGGGAGACCCAGTACTTC. It yields the protein CASKEGYRGARETQYF.

CDR3 in amino acids: CASSPTVFGLYEQYF. The CDR3 nucleotides read TGTGCCAGCAGCCCCACAGTGTTTGGCCTTTACGAGCAGTACTTC. The chain carries TRBV9 and TRBJ2-7; unclear D gene. Per the germline V gene, CDR1 is SGDLS and CDR2 is YYNGEE. V was cut by 4 bases and J by 4 bases, with 18 bases left in between. The CDR3 is made up of 15 amino acids.

V gene TRBV7-8 combines with J gene TRBJ1-1; D is undetermined. Trimming stripped 9 bases from V and 10 bases from J, with 15 bases between. Germline V gene lookup returns CDR1 SGHVS and CDR2 FQNEAQ. The CDR3 spans 11 residues. CDR3: CASTNDFRAFF. CDR3 nucleotides: TGTGCCAGTACGAACGACTTTAGAGCTTTCTTT.

The chain joins TRBV29-1 to TRBJ2-3; 9 positions agree with TRBD1. The CDR3 totals 17 residues. Germline CDR1 and CDR2: SQVTM and ANQGSEA. Trimming cost V 4 bases and J 5 bases; bases outside gene matches: 16. The CDR3 loop reads CSVGGTTGGAIVDTQYF. The CDR3 region has the DNA TGCAGCGTTGGGGGGACGACAGGGGGAGCGATTGTAGATACGCAGTATTTT.

V is TRBV19 and J is TRBJ1-1; D might be TRBD1 (5 bases). CDR3 length: 13 residues. Trimming left V 10 bases short and J 1 base short, with 13 bases between. In germline, CDR1 is LNHDA, CDR2 SQIVND (reference sequence). The CDR3 sequence is CAISQGPNTEAFF. In nucleotides, the CDR3 is TGTGCCATCTCCCAGGGCCCGAACACTGAAGCTTTCTTT.

The V call is TRBV28, the J call TRBJ1-6, with TRBD1 matching over 10 bases. CDR1 is MDHEN, CDR2 SYDVKM, per germline. The CDR3 is made up of 16 amino acids. The J segment lost 9 bases and the V segment lost 3 bases, leaving 8 bases of the junction unmatched. This chain's CDR3 is CASSFLRGQGSSPLHF. In DNA, the CDR3 is TGTGCCAGCAGTTTCCTAAGGGGACAGGGGAGTTCACCCCTCCACTTT.

V and J are TRBV19 and TRBJ1-1, with D perhaps matching TRBD1 (6 bases). CDR3 length equals 16 residues. Germline CDR1 reads LNHDA; CDR2 reads SQIVND (reference sequence). V dropped 4 bases and J dropped 2 bases, with 17 bases sitting between them. The CDR3 DNA sequence: TGTGCCAGTAGTACCGACAAAGGACAGAGAAACACTGAAGCTTTCTTT. It encodes CASSTDKGQRNTEAFF.

The chain links TRBV5-6 to TRBJ2-1, with TRBD2 as a possible D gene (6 bases). This CDR3 spans 16 amino acids. The germline V gene encodes CDR1 SGHDT and CDR2 YYEEEE. Trimming left V 0 bases short and J 9 bases short, with 19 bases between. CDR3 protein: CASSLAGAGHNGEQFF. CDR3 bases: TGTGCCAGCAGCTTGGCCGGAGCGGGTCACAATGGTGAGCAGTTCTTC. Drawing the rest from reference TRBV5-6 and TRBJ2-1, the complete variable domain is DAGVTQSPTHLIKTRGQQVTLRCSPKSGHDTVSWYQQALGQGPQFIFQYYEEEERQRGNFPDRFSGHQFPNYSSELNVNALLLGDSALYLCASSLAGAGHNGEQFFGPGTRLTVL.

CDR3 nucleotides: TGTGCCAGCAGCGGAGGGAGCGGGAGCTCCTACGAGCAGTACTTC. Residues: CASSGGSGSSYEQYF. The rearrangement uses TRBV9 and TRBJ2-7, with TRBD2 matching over 8 bases. The V gene's germline CDR1 is SGDLS and CDR2 YYNGEE. This CDR3 contains 15 residues. Trimming at V came to 3 bases and at J to 0 bases, leaving 5 bases not matched to a gene.

The chain couples TRBV7-6 to TRBJ2-1; 8 bases agree with TRBD2. Germline CDR1 and CDR2: SGHVS and FNYEAQ. The CDR3 loop spans 13 amino acids. With 4 bases clipped from V and 8 bases from J, the junction kept 4 bases outside the gene matches. CDR3 residues: CASSSGTSYEQFF. The CDR3 DNA is TGTGCCAGCAGCTCCGGGACTAGTTATGAGCAGTTCTTC.

The chain joins TRBV29-1 to TRBJ1-1; 7 bases fit TRBD1. The V gene's germline CDR1 is SQVTM and CDR2 ANQGSEA. The CDR3 loop spans 12 amino acids. CDR3: CSGGQGDTEAFF. The CDR3 DNA sequence: TGCAGTGGGGGGCAGGGGGACACTGAAGCTTTCTTT. The variable domain in full, completed from reference TRBV29-1 and TRBJ1-1, reads SAVISQKPSRDICQRGTSLTIQCQVDSQVTMMFWYRQQPGQSLTLIATANQGSEATYESGFVIDKFPISRPNLTFSTLTVSNMSPEDSSIYLCSGGQGDTEAFFGQGTRLTVV.

This rearrangement joins TRBV23-1 to TRBJ1-3, with D perhaps matching TRBD1 (5 bases). TRBV23-1 is treated as an ORF (open reading frame) with a function not yet certain. This CDR3 has 17 residues. Trimming removed 4 bases from V and 3 bases from J, with 19 bases in between. This chain's CDR3 is CASSPPSLGVGGNTIYF. CDR3 DNA sequence: TGCGCCAGCAGTCCCCCCTCCTTAGGGGTAGGTGGAAACACCATATATTTT.

The chain joins TRBV5-1 to TRBJ2-3, with D possibly TRBD2 on 6 matching bases. The germline gives CDR1 SGHRS, CDR2 YFSETQ. The CDR3 loop spans 13 amino acids. Between the trimmed V and J ends, which lost 0 bases and 4 bases, there was a span of 6 bases. CDR3 residues: CASSLGGADTQYF. CDR3 nucleotides: TGCGCCAGCAGCTTGGGGGGGGCAGATACGCAGTATTTT.

In regard to this clone: Additional DNA sequences in this sample encode the identical CDR3. This chain links TRBV5-1 with TRBJ2-7, with unresolved D. V was trimmed by 4 bases and J by 2 bases, leaving 10 bases between them. The CDR3 is 13 residues long. Looked up from germline, CDR1 is SGHRS and CDR2 is YFSETQ. As DNA, the CDR3 is TGCGCCAGCAGCCCAATGTCTACCTACGAGCAGTACTTC. This gives the protein CASSPMSTYEQYF.

V usage is TRBV28 and J usage is TRBJ1-1; TRBD1 aligns across 11 bases. The CDR3 totals 13 residues. J lost 11 bases, V lost 3 bases, and 5 bases had no gene match. From germline, CDR1 is MDHEN and CDR2 SYDVKM. For the CDR3, the DNA is TGTGCCAGCAGTTTCACGGACAGGGGGCAGGCTTTCTTT. It yields the protein CASSFTDRGQAFF.

This sequence joins TRBV9 and TRBJ2-3, with 7 nucleotides matching TRBD2. This CDR3 region has 16 residues. With 4 bases clipped from V and 0 bases from J, the junction kept 8 bases outside the gene matches. Germline CDR1 and CDR2: SGDLS and YYNGEE. The CDR3 nucleotides are TGTGCCAGCAGCCCTGGGACTACCCAGAGCACAGATACGCAGTATTTT. Translating gives CASSPGTTQSTDTQYF.

The J gene is TRBJ1-5, the V gene TRBV10-3, with D uncertain. Germline CDR1 is ENHRY and CDR2 is SYGVKD. The CDR3 totals 13 residues. V gave up 6 bases and J gave up 2 bases, with 8 bases separating them. CDR3: CAISEGGNQPQHF. CDR3 bases: TGTGCCATCAGCGAAGGAGGCAATCAGCCCCAGCATTTT.

The chain is built from TRBV7-9 and TRBJ1-4; D is unresolved. The CDR3 consists of 15 residues. Germline-derived CDR1 and CDR2 are SEHNR and FQNEAQ (reference sequence). The germline V and J ends were trimmed by 6 bases and 7 bases, with 18 bases remaining between them. The CDR3 protein is CASRPTRGSGEKLFF. The CDR3 coding sequence is TGTGCCAGCAGACCAACTCGGGGTTCCGGTGAAAAACTGTTTTTT.

The chain is built from TRBV6-5 and TRBJ2-1; 9 bases are shared with TRBD2. The V gene end was trimmed by 8 bases and the J gene end by 9 bases; junction bases not matched to a gene: 11. This CDR3 has 14 amino acids. Germline CDR1 MNHEY, CDR2 SVGAGI. The CDR3 DNA follows: TGTGCCAGCGGGCCGCGGGAGGGCTGGGGTGAGCAGTTCTTC. Amino acids: CASGPREGWGEQFF.

The rearrangement links TRBV11-2 to TRBJ1-2; TRBD1 matches 9 bases. J gave up 6 bases and V 6 bases, and 5 bases lay outside the gene matches. CDR1 is SGHAT, CDR2 FQNNGV, per germline. This CDR3 contains 13 residues. The DNA for the CDR3 is TGTGCCAGCAGATCCACAGGGGGCAATGGCTACACCTTC. Its translation: CASRSTGGNGYTF.

V usage is TRBV7-9 and J usage is TRBJ1-5; 7 bases align to TRBD1. V was clipped by 5 bases and J by 5 bases; unmatched bases: 6. Germline-derived CDR1 and CDR2 are SEHNR and FQNEAQ (reference sequence). The CDR3 contains 14 residues. For the CDR3, the DNA is TGTGCCAGCAGCCGTGACAGGGAAGATCAGCCCCAGCATTTT. Encoded protein: CASSRDREDQPQHF.

This chain connects TRBV5-1 to TRBJ1-3; D possibly corresponds to TRBD1 (6 bases). The CDR3 is 16 amino acids. CDR1 and CDR2 from the germline V gene are SGHRS and YFSETQ. V shed 2 bases and J shed 0 bases, with 12 bases lying between them. The CDR3 loop is CASSLGGRDSGNTIYF. In DNA form, the CDR3 reads TGCGCCAGCAGCTTAGGGGGACGAGACTCTGGAAACACCATATATTTT.

This chain uses TRBV5-6 with TRBJ1-3, with no clear D. CDR1 is SGHDT, CDR2 YYEEEE, per germline. This CDR3 is built from 17 residues. V gave up 1 base and J gave up 0 bases, with 14 bases separating them. CDR3 region: CASSLLFSVTSGNTIYF. In DNA form, the CDR3 reads TGTGCCAGCAGCTTGCTATTCAGCGTGACCTCTGGAAACACCATATATTTT.

J is TRBJ2-5 and V is TRBV2, with 10 nucleotides matching TRBD2. V was clipped by 8 bases and J by 1 base; unmatched bases: 4. Germline CDR1 and CDR2: SNHLY and FYNNEI. CDR3 length: 14 residues. The CDR3 spells CASPRTSGQETQYF. The CDR3 DNA follows: TGTGCCAGCCCCAGGACTAGCGGCCAAGAGACCCAGTACTTC. Full variable domain (outside the CDR3, taken from reference TRBV2 and TRBJ2-5): EPEVTQTPSHQVTQMGQEVILRCVPISNHLYFYWYRQILGQKVEFLVSFYNNEISEKSEIFDDQFSVERPDGSNFTLKIRSTKLEDSAMYFCASPRTSGQETQYFGPGTRLLVL.

This chain uses TRBV7-3 with TRBJ1-1; D is uncertain. The CDR3 has 14 residues. V shed 5 bases and J shed 0 bases, with 10 bases lying between them. In germline, CDR1 is SGHTA, CDR2 FQGTGA. CDR3 nucleotides: TGTGCCAGCAGCCTCAGTCTCATGAACACTGAAGCTTTCTTT. As protein: CASSLSLMNTEAFF.

This chain connects TRBV4-1 to TRBJ2-5, with D uncertain. V was cut by 1 base and J by 5 bases, with 17 bases left in between. The CDR3 is 16 residues long. In germline, CDR1 is MGHRA, CDR2 YSYEKL. The DNA of the CDR3 is TGCGCCAGCAGCCAAGTTAACTTGCTGTCGTATGAGACCCAGTACTTC. Encoded protein: CASSQVNLLSYETQYF.

The chain recombines TRBV27 with TRBJ1-1; no clear D. The germline CDR1 and CDR2 sequences are MNHEY and SMNVEV (reference sequence). Trimming cost V 2 bases and J 5 bases, with 12 bases left between them. CDR3 length: 14 amino acids. In DNA, the CDR3 is TGTGCCAGCAGTTTAGGCGGCAGGACTACTGAAGCTTTCTTT. Translated, it gives CASSLGGRTTEAFF.